This note documents a single T cell receptor beta chain sequence. This sample was included in a study of blood T cell repertoires in COVID-19. At the level of the study: Spain, Italy and the United States supplied samples that represented acute and convalescent COVID-19.

In the original workflow: Amplifying reference gene primers gave estimates of nucleated cell counts. Clones were read by immunoSEQ multiplex PCR, and TCRdb kept only the in-frame ones, dropping some. V and J calls and clone size are as listed in that table; D and trimming were resolved from the DNA. The sample yields 250,000 to 350,000 clones, 65% to 90% seen once. CDR3 length: 12 residues. Germline trimming cut 5 bases from V and 7 bases from J; bases unmatched to any gene: 3. Germline CDR1 and CDR2: SGHVS and FQNEAQ. The V and J genes are TRBV7-8 and TRBJ1-2; 8 positions match TRBD1. Sequencing was done on a sample of peripheral blood. This clonotype originated in a woman in her 70s with COVID-19, enrolled during active disease. This CDR3 reads CASSPDRGGYTF. Written as DNA, the CDR3 is TGTGCCAGCAGCCCCGACAGGGGTGGCTACACCTTC.